This T cell receptor (beta chain) was sequenced in a study of blood T cells in healthy people across ages. Combining a sample-barcoded 5' primer with a J-beta primer mix, a second PCR ran for 7 to 11 cycles. Each CDR3 protein gets one entry after TCRdb re-called the 5' RACE reads with MiXCR. The repertoire holds around 1.5 million distinct CDR3 sequences, with about 31% as singletons. The V and J ends lost 5 bases and 7 bases, in that order; junction bases with no gene match: 11. Germline V gene sequence: CDR1 DFQATT, CDR2 SNEGSKA (reference sequence). The CDR3 has 14 residues. What was sequenced was blood. The clonotype comes from a woman in her 30s in good health. This sequence joins TRBV20-1 and TRBJ1-1; the match to TRBD1 covers 9 bases. In DNA, the CDR3 is TGCAGTGCTGGGGGGTTACAGGGGGCGGGTGAAGCTTTCTTT. This encodes CSAGGLQGAGEAFF.